The rows below give T cell receptor beta chains drawn from one sample of a study of CD4+ T cells in melanoma. The protocol was immunoSEQ multiplex PCR, while the TCRdb copy is restricted to in-frame clones and leaves out a portion. The table shows approximately 14,000 clones, with over 80% occurring only once. The specimen was cells from a culture (not recorded whether cultured in vitro). These receptors were taken from a human donor with melanoma. Each CDR3 is given with its conserved first and last residue. The order of the fields is clone size, V gene, CDR3 protein. A clone size is listed for some rows: how often the clone was seen (once, few, many), or a class if it is expanded.

clone_size: once; v_call: TRBV9; cdr3_aa: CASTSAGVNSPLHF
clone_size: -; v_call: TRBV28; cdr3_aa: CASSLATGGGTDTQYF
clone_size: few; v_call: TRBV6-5; cdr3_aa: CASRTTLNQPQHF
clone_size: -; v_call: TRBV5-4; cdr3_aa: CASSLGGATDTQYF
clone_size: -; v_call: TRBV2; cdr3_aa: CASSLRKSSYEQYF
clone_size: -; v_call: TRBV7-8; cdr3_aa: CASSLLQGYEQYF
clone_size: -; v_call: TRBV5-5; cdr3_aa: CASSLRDRGHNEQFF
clone_size: once; v_call: TRBV30; cdr3_aa: CAWSDSGANVLTF
clone_size: -; v_call: TRBV18; cdr3_aa: CASSPPSSVRRSNEKLFF
clone_size: -; v_call: TRBV13; cdr3_aa: CASTRGGQYGTEAFF
clone_size: few; v_call: TRBV6-5; cdr3_aa: CASSYSPQGGYEQYF
clone_size: -; v_call: TRBV2; cdr3_aa: CASRRNSASTDTQYF
clone_size: few; v_call: TRBV5-6; cdr3_aa: CASNAGQGPQETQYF
clone_size: -; v_call: TRBV5-6; cdr3_aa: CASSLAWGTDNSPLHF
clone_size: few; v_call: TRBV13; cdr3_aa: CASSLVSGANVLTF
clone_size: -; v_call: TRBV7-9; cdr3_aa: CASSLEGNTEAFF
clone_size: -; v_call: TRBV30; cdr3_aa: CAWSKTTTGGYEQYF
clone_size: -; v_call: TRBV7-6; cdr3_aa: CASSFQGLGYEQYF
clone_size: -; v_call: TRBV11-2; cdr3_aa: CASSLVYRKGMNTEAFF